This TCR beta chain was retrieved from a study of T cell changes during pregnancy in multiple sclerosis (dated by TCRdb to about 2019). Regarding the study in general: Changes in the T cell repertoire over the course of pregnancy were examined in this study in women with multiple sclerosis.

Library prep was done by the immunoSEQ multiplex PCR assay. TCRdb stores this immuneACCESS table with in-frame sequences only. Part of the clones is absent; in the studies checked, under half of the shortfall reflects unresolved V genes, and no reason is known for the rest. Within this sample are 40,000 or so clones, with roughly 88% of them counted one time only. The ten largest clonotypes hold under 4.5% of the sample. As for this clone: This clone's antigen is unknown. Per-nucleotide qualities are absent, and no much larger clonotype sits a single base away.

V loses 3 bases of germline sequence and J loses 5 bases, and the interval between the two ends is 10 bases. From a lookup of the germline V gene (reference sequence), CDR1 and CDR2 are SEHNR and FQNEAQ. The CDR3 runs 14 amino acids, cysteine and phenylalanine included. The only DNA kept is the CDR3, 42 bases in frame from the first base. Sequenced material: CD8+ T cells from peripheral blood mononuclear cells, taken in the first trimester of pregnancy. This clonotype was obtained from a female donor with multiple sclerosis, enrolled in a pregnancy study. The chain joins TRBV7-9 to TRBJ1-4; perhaps TRBD1 is the D gene, with 6 bases matching. The DNA is as follows: TGTGCCAGCAGCTTTAACAGGGCAAATGAAAAACTGTTTTTT. This translates into CASSFNRANEKLFF.